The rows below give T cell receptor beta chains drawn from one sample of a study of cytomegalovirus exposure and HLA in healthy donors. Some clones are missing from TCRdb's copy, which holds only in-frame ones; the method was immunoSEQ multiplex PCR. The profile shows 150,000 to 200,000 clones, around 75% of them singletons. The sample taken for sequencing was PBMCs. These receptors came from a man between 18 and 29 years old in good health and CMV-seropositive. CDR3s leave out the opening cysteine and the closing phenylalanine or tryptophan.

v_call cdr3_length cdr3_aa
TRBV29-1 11 SVDPGTLKEAF
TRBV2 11 ASSATGDAEAF
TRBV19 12 AILTGYPYNEQF
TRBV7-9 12 ASSLMTHDNEQF
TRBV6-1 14 ASSGASTGNPDTQY
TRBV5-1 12 ASSLGAPTDTQY
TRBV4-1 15 ASSQDSTSRKGNEQF
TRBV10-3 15 AISESKLTGSQETQY
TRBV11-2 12 ASSSSGTGNEQF
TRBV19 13 ASSIDPTGNTEAF
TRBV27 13 ASTNRTGGIETQY
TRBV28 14 ASTSLRTSNTGELF
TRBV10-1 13 ASSESPPGGTEAF
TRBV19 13 ASSSGEGLNNEQF
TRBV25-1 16 ASSGTDSGTGFRETQY
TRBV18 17 ASSPDLVALRQENTEAF
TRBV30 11 AWNSGGNQPQH
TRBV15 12 ATSRGTGLGEQF
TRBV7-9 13 ASSSQARGLGEAF
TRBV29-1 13 SVGPRDFANYGYT
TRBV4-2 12 ASSPDRGEEKLF
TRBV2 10 ASVTTNEKLF
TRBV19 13 ASTLADRVRNTIY
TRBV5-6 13 ASSGRQGSGNTIY
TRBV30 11 AWALTETNEAF
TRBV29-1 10 SVEEGGSEAF
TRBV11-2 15 ASSLDPSGQRGNEQF
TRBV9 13 ASSLSPGSRETQY
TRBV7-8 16 ASSLEAGLMHSNQPQH